This is a list of T cell receptor beta chains from one sample in a study of shared clonotypes between healthy human individuals. Repertoires were generated with immunoSEQ multiplex PCR, while TCRdb's copy carries only in-frame clones and drops some. The sample contains hundreds of thousands of clones, about 96% of which appear only once. Sequencing was done on a sample of naive CD8+ T cells sorted from blood. The receptor set was obtained from a woman aged 30 to 39 in good health. CDR3s include the opening cysteine and the closing phenylalanine or tryptophan. A D gene is named only where the DNA matches it firmly. Clone size is shown for a subset of rows, as once, few, many or a class of expanded clone.

J,D,size,V,CDR3,DNA
TRBJ2-7,TRBD1,-,TRBV19,CASSPGGLGDEQYF,TGTGCCAGTAGTCCAGGGGGCCTAGGCGACGAGCAGTACTTC
TRBJ2-7,-,-,TRBV6-5,CASSYSLYEQYF,TGTGCCAGCAGTTACTCCTTATACGAGCAGTACTTC
TRBJ1-1,-,-,TRBV15,CATSREGLENTEAFF,TGTGCCACCAGCAGAGAGGGTCTCGAGAACACTGAAGCTTTCTTT
TRBJ2-1,TRBD1,-,TRBV5-6,CASSLAGTGYYNEQFF,TGTGCCAGCAGCTTGGCCGGGACAGGGTACTACAATGAGCAGTTCTTC
TRBJ1-4,-,-,TRBV6-5,CASSHAGSYGEKLFF,TGTGCCAGCAGCCATGCGGGGTCTTATGGCGAAAAACTGTTTTTT
TRBJ1-3,-,-,TRBV11-2,CASSPGRGYSGNTIYF,TGTGCCAGCAGCCCAGGGAGGGGTTACTCTGGAAACACCATATATTTT
TRBJ2-1,-,-,TRBV27,CASSLQNPGPPGIEQFF,TGTGCCAGCAGTCTCCAAAACCCGGGACCCCCCGGGATTGAGCAGTTCTTC
TRBJ2-3,-,-,TRBV11-2,CASSADSAPDTQYF,TGTGCCAGCAGCGCCGACAGCGCCCCGGATACGCAGTATTTT
TRBJ1-1,-,-,TRBV25-1,CASTPGVTTEAFF,TGTGCCAGCACACCAGGGGTAACAACTGAAGCTTTCTTT
TRBJ2-1,-,-,TRBV5-4,CASSLANEQFF,TGTGCCAGCAGCTTAGCCAATGAGCAGTTCTTC
TRBJ2-7,-,-,TRBV28,CASRRQLSSYEQYF,TGTGCCAGCAGGCGGCAGCTAAGCTCCTACGAGCAGTACTTC
TRBJ2-7,-,-,TRBV15,CATSDQPSYEQYF,TGTGCCACCAGCGATCAGCCCTCCTACGAGCAGTACTTC
TRBJ2-7,TRBD2,-,TRBV7-9,CASSRGLADYEQYF,TGTGCCAGCAGCCGGGGACTAGCGGACTACGAGCAGTACTTC
TRBJ2-2,-,-,TRBV11-2,CASSLEGTGELFF,TGTGCCAGCAGCTTAGAGGGCACCGGGGAGCTGTTTTTT
TRBJ2-1,-,-,TRBV28,CASSFGPRGEQFF,TGTGCCAGCAGTTTTGGTCCCAGGGGTGAGCAGTTCTTC
TRBJ1-2,-,-,TRBV28,CASSWTKHGYTF,TGTGCCAGCAGTTGGACAAAGCATGGCTACACCTTC
TRBJ2-3,-,once,TRBV27,CASTVARGTDTQYF,TGTGCCAGCACTGTAGCCCGGGGAACAGATACGCAGTATTTT
TRBJ2-1,-,-,TRBV5-6,CASSLREAHNEQFF,TGTGCCAGCAGCCTCCGAGAGGCCCACAATGAGCAGTTCTTC
TRBJ2-7,TRBD2,-,TRBV19,CASSMSSGGYEQYF,TGTGCCAGTAGTATGTCCAGCGGGGGCTACGAGCAGTACTTC
TRBJ1-5,-,-,TRBV4-2,CASSQGRATSNQPQHF,TGTGCCAGCAGCCAAGGACGGGCTACCTCCAATCAGCCCCAGCATTTT
TRBJ2-1,TRBD2,-,TRBV5-6,CASGEGASGSEEQFF,TGTGCCAGCGGCGAAGGGGCTAGCGGGAGTGAGGAGCAGTTCTTC
TRBJ2-7,-,-,TRBV4-1,CASSQDFRQGPYF,TGCGCCAGCAGCCAAGATTTTCGGCAGGGACCGTACTTC
TRBJ1-2,-,-,TRBV7-6,CASSLAGQNSYTF,TGTGCCAGCAGCTTAGCCGGACAGAATAGCTACACCTTC
TRBJ2-1,TRBD2,-,TRBV27,CASSPGGANEQFF,TGTGCCAGCAGTCCCGGGGGGGCCAATGAGCAGTTCTTC
TRBJ2-1,TRBD2,-,TRBV13,CASSPLAGGNEQFF,TGTGCCAGCAGTCCCCTAGCGGGAGGCAATGAGCAGTTCTTC
TRBJ2-1,-,-,TRBV28,CASSFQRPLNEQFF,TGTGCCAGCAGTTTCCAGCGACCACTCAATGAGCAGTTCTTC
TRBJ2-7,-,-,TRBV7-8,CASSPGESYEQYF,TGTGCCAGCAGTCCCGGGGAATCCTACGAGCAGTACTTC
TRBJ2-3,TRBD2,-,TRBV27,CASSWTSGASTDTQYF,TGTGCCAGCAGTTGGACTAGCGGGGCTAGCACAGATACGCAGTATTTT
TRBJ2-2,TRBD1,-,TRBV10-2,CASSAPRTGGLDTGELFF,TGCGCCAGCAGTGCCCCCCGGACAGGGGGGTTGGACACCGGGGAGCTGTTTTTT
TRBJ2-1,-,-,TRBV6-4,CASSDGSGNEQFF,TGTGCCAGCAGTGACGGGAGTGGGAATGAGCAGTTCTTC
TRBJ1-2,TRBD1,once,TRBV29-1,CSVETGGYLDGYTF,TGCAGCGTTGAGACAGGGGGATACTTGGATGGCTACACCTTC
TRBJ2-2,-,-,TRBV19,CASIGEKTGELFF,TGTGCCAGTATAGGGGAGAAAACCGGGGAGCTGTTTTTT
TRBJ2-7,-,-,TRBV5-8,CASSLGVGQGSYEQYF,TGTGCCAGCAGCTTGGGGGTGGGCCAGGGGAGCTACGAGCAGTACTTC
TRBJ2-7,TRBD2,-,TRBV27,CATGSGQTYEQYF,TGTGCCACCGGTAGCGGGCAGACCTACGAGCAGTACTTC
TRBJ1-2,-,-,TRBV5-5,CASSFPDGAYGYTF,TGTGCCAGCAGCTTCCCTGACGGGGCGTATGGCTACACCTTC
TRBJ2-7,TRBD2,-,TRBV9,CASSTNSGSSYEQYF,TGTGCCAGCAGCACTAATAGCGGGAGCTCCTACGAGCAGTACTTC
TRBJ2-7,TRBD2,-,TRBV5-1,CASSFGTSGPSYEQYF,TGCGCCAGCAGCTTTGGGACTAGCGGGCCCTCCTACGAGCAGTACTTC
TRBJ2-7,-,-,TRBV5-8,CASSLGEHASYEQYF,TGTGCCAGCAGCTTGGGCGAACACGCCTCCTACGAGCAGTACTTC
TRBJ2-7,-,-,TRBV27,CASSLETGAYEQYF,TGTGCCAGCAGTTTAGAAACAGGAGCTTACGAGCAGTACTTC